This entry describes one TCR beta chain. Its antigen remains unidentified. This specimen belongs to a study of long-term antiretroviral therapy in people with HIV. On the study more broadly: Samples collected earliest predate the 2015 immediate-ART recommendation by about a decade. Overall study findings and caveats: Within the repertoire, clones expanded before ART were dominant at all time points.

Donors needed at least one pre-ART PBMC sample plus at least two post-ART samples. Everyone in the study who had HIV was treated in the United States. The CDR3 consists of 16 residues. V lost 2 bases to trimming and J lost 4 bases, with 15 bases between them. Germline CDR1 MNHEY, CDR2 SVGAGI. Version v3.0 of the immunoSEQ assay ran at survey level. The protocol was immunoSEQ multiplex PCR, while the TCRdb copy is restricted to in-frame clones and leaves out a portion. The data show approximately 20,000 clones, with around 81% seen just once and 9% to 15% held by the top ten. Source: unsorted PBMCs, taken 1.6 years after starting antiretroviral therapy. The sequence came from a man aged 35 to 55 with HIV. The V call is TRBV6-5, the J call TRBJ2-1; the D is unclear. The CDR3 DNA sequence: TGTGCCAGCAGTTACCGTCGGCGGACCCCGTACAATGAGCAGTTCTTC. This gives the protein CASSYRRRTPYNEQFF.